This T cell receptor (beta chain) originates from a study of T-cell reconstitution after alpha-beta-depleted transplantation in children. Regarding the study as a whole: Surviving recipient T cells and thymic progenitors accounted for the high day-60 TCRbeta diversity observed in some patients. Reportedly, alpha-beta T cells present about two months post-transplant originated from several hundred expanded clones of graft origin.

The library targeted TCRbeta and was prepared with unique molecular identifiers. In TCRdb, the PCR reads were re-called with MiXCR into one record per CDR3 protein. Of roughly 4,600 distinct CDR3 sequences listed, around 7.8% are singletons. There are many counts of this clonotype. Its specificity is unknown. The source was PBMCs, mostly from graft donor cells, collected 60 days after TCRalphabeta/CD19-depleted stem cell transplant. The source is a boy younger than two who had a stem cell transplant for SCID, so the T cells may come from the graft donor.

The CDR3 DNA is TGTGCCAGCAGTGAATATGCATATCGGGCAGGGGTTAAAGATACGCAGTATTTT. Amino acid sequence: CASSEYAYRAGVKDTQYF. V gene TRBV2 combines with J gene TRBJ2-3; D may be TRBD1 (6 bases). Germline CDR1 and CDR2: SNHLY and FYNNEI. Between the trimmed V and J ends, which lost 2 bases and 5 bases, there was a span of 23 bases. This CDR3 spans 18 amino acids. Using reference TRBV2 and TRBJ2-3 for the parts outside the CDR3, the full variable domain is EPEVTQTPSHQVTQMGQEVILRCVPISNHLYFYWYRQILGQKVEFLVSFYNNEISEKSEIFDDQFSVERPDGSNFTLKIRSTKLEDSAMYFCASSEYAYRAGVKDTQYFGPGTRLTVL.